This T cell receptor (beta chain) is drawn from a study of cytomegalovirus exposure and HLA in healthy donors (TCRdb year 2017). About the investigation overall: In an earlier analysis of 587 of the donors, 250 to 350 Gb of sequence data and approximately 100 million unique TCR beta sequences from about 190 million T cells were reported. An early release that covered roughly 600 HLA-typed donors contained approximately 290 gigabases of sequencing data and about 84 million unique TCR sequences. Among the roughly 370 genotyped donors, around 81% belonged to the genetic ancestry cluster associated with self-reported Caucasian donors. The study was designed to test whether signatures of past pathogen exposure could be identified by cataloging public T cell receptors. Using immunosequencing, the study profiled T cell repertoires from roughly 650 subjects and related those repertoires to cytomegalovirus serostatus. In addition to the first cohort of 666 subjects, a separate validation cohort of approximately 130 different subjects was used. High-throughput TCR immunosequencing, statistical association of individual TCRs with disease status, and machine learning were combined to predict cytomegalovirus infection status. In a later analysis, previously published TCR beta repertoires from some 640 donors were re-analyzed and high-resolution HLA genotyping was added so that TCR occurrence patterns could be studied. Rather than drawing on any new phenotypic data, the later analysis identified candidate immune exposures from TCR beta sequences and the way those sequences occurred across donors. An earlier analysis of fewer than 750 of the donors used high-throughput TCR beta sequencing to judge whether each TCR beta V gene segment behaved as functional or pseudogenic. Alongside the repertoire data, information on donor age, sex, ethnicity and CMV serostatus was compiled. Genome-wide SNP genotypes for about three fifths of the roughly 670 donors were used in a later genetic analysis, which treated that subset as a discovery cohort. All discovery cohort repertoires had been generated using a single sequencing platform. Both class I and class II loci were covered by HLA typing, at four-digit resolution. The number of typed donors differed by locus: about 629-640 for A, B, C, DRB1 and DQB1; some 500 for DQA1; about 600 for DPA1; and roughly 450 for DPB1. Five DR-DQ haplotypes were treated as single units for association and clustering because of strong linkage in the cohort. Across 398 genotyped donors of the cohort, an average of about 220,000 unique TCR beta nucleotide sequences per donor were sequenced, and around 20% of those sequences were non-productive. On the study overall, not on this receptor specifically: Three of the identified cytomegalovirus-associated TCR beta chains were confirmed in vitro to be specific for cytomegalovirus antigens. The only immune exposure information available for the cohort was CMV serostatus. In a later analysis, over 15,000 TCR beta sequences were associated with specific HLA alleles at a false discovery rate of 0.05. Most CMV-associated TCR beta chains appeared to be HLA-restricted in a later analysis, and the HLA associations seemed to be driven largely by CMV exposure. It was suggested by the authors that the approach could potentially be generalized to other disease states and immunological phenotypes. This cohort had only TCR beta chains sequenced, and the lack of alpha or paired-chain data limited which features could be detected. Compared with the roughly 710-donor mean, donors in an Asian-associated ancestry cluster had fewer N-insertions in productive TCRs, according to a later genetic analysis. Sequencing depth was assumed to be roughly uniform across donors in the presence/absence analyses, though that assumption may not hold. A later analysis reported that several top co-occurrence clusters appeared linked to parvovirus B19, influenza, CMV and Epstein-Barr virus. Because the 87-base-pair reads could not distinguish some IMGT-functional V segments, including TRBV6-2 and TRBV6-3, those segments were excluded. A later analysis found that HLA-associated TCR beta chains were more clonally expanded and had lower generation probabilities than equally common non-associated chains. Linkage disequilibrium might explain the correlated functional status among segregating V segments, but an unknown experimental factor could not be excluded. Because some donors lacked HLA typing at each locus, the association tests relied only on the typed subset. Broadly in line with IMGT annotations, most TCR beta V segments showed up in productive rearrangements about 87% or about 30% of the time in an earlier analysis of 587 of the donors. The study listed 164 TCR beta chains as associated with cytomegalovirus. A cluster of highly shared sequence variants was judged likely to be a technical artifact of the sequencing pipeline. Cytomegalovirus status was reported to be diagnosed by the classifier with high specificity and sensitivity in both the original and validation cohorts. A later genetic analysis associated a missense DCLRE1C variant with V-gene and J-gene trimming of TCR beta chains, and an independent cohort replicated the association. When HLA alleles, especially DR and DQ, strongly co-occurred, attributing TCR associations to individual alleles was difficult. A further reported finding was that TCR beta sequences accurately predicted the HLA-A and HLA-B alleles for most subjects in the first cohort. While some public TCRs were present in many individuals, most TCR sequences turned up only very rarely across donors. Because counts were too low, more than 15 rarely observed V segments, including chromosome 9 orphons, were left out of the earlier analysis of 587 of the donors. According to a later analysis, TCR association rates differed among HLA loci, with DRB1 alleles showing the most associated TCRs and HLA-C alleles showing the fewest.

A note on this clone: No antigen is known for it.

The junction carries 8 bases between V and J, which are trimmed by 6 bases and 3 bases respectively. Looking up the germline V gene yields CDR1 SQVTM and CDR2 ANQGSEA. The cysteine opens and the phenylalanine closes a CDR3 of 11 amino acids. This entry keeps only the CDR3 DNA: 33 bases, framed from base 1. The cohort comprised around 690 healthy bone marrow donors. Cohort members were all nominally healthy when sampled, although unrecorded immune exposures were likely present. The donor tested CMV seropositive and was one of the 289 seropositive cohort members. A peripheral blood sample was collected from each donor, and TCR beta sequencing was performed on peripheral blood mononuclear cells. The Qiagen DNeasy Blood Extraction Kit was used to extract genomic DNA from the blood cell samples. The library was made by the immunoSEQ multiplex PCR assay. A mixture of 60 forward primers for TCR Vbeta segments and 13 reverse primers for TCR Jbeta segments was used in the multiplex PCR. The CDR3 region of rearranged TCR beta genes was amplified from genomic DNA with a multiplex PCR assay. The amplified TCR beta libraries were sequenced on the Illumina HiSeq System as 87-base-pair reads. In the paper's pipeline: In a later analysis, some 80 million unique TCR beta chains were counted across the 500 to 850 repertoires, and roughly 11 million of these chains were shared by at least two donors. Raw reads were error-corrected and collapsed into unique sequences with a nearest-neighbor algorithm that merged closely related sequences to remove PCR and sequencing errors. CDR3 sequences were aligned to IMGT reference sequences to assign V, D and J gene segments. For a sequence to be retained, at least a six-nucleotide match to both a V gene segment and a J gene segment was required. Rearrangements were called productive when the CDR3 lacked stop codons and stayed in frame with V and J; all others were non-productive. CDR3 was defined by IMGT convention, running from the second conserved V-encoded cysteine to the conserved J-encoded phenylalanine. The earlier analysis of 450 to 750 of the donors excluded any sequence lacking an unambiguous match to a single V gene segment. An earlier analysis of several hundred of the donors called V segments functional above 56.7% productive rearrangements and segregating when the between-donor standard deviation exceeded 5%. To diagnose cytomegalovirus status from the catalog of TCR beta chain sequences, a statistical classification framework was built. In a later analysis, TCR nucleotide sequences were compared against IMGT/GENE-DB human TR gene sequences so that V and J genes could be assigned. A later analysis assigned CDR3 sequences and most-parsimonious VDJ recombination scenarios with the TCRdist pipeline. In a later analysis, every TCR beta chain was defined by the combination of its CDR3 amino acid sequence and its V-gene family, and reads without a unique V-gene family were dropped. To address suspected cross-contamination and a sequencing artifact, a later analysis removed 450 to 700 highly shared, low-generation-probability nucleotide sequences. For each public chain, a later analysis derived a clonal expansion index from normalized ranks of inferred template counts within each repertoire. In a later analysis, generation probabilities were computed using a VDJ recombination model fitted to out-of-frame rearrangements, and the results were checked against IGoR. A later analysis scored TCR-TCR, TCR-HLA and TCR-CMV co-occurrence with hypergeometric tests, applying a repertoire-size bias correction to TCR pairs. False discovery rates were estimated in a later analysis by permuting HLA or CMV assignments 20 times. In a later analysis, co-occurring TCRs were grouped with DBSCAN, and TCRdist sequence similarity was added when clustering was performed within HLA-allele-positive subsets. Co-occurrence clustering excluded repertoires with fewer than 30,000 or more than 120,000 public chains, plus five with anomalous nucleotide sharing. TCRdb provides this immuneACCESS table in a form limited to in-frame rearrangements. Some clones are lacking; in checked studies, under half of them reflect an unresolved V gene, and why the rest are absent is not known. V and J calls and clone size are copied from that table; D and trimming were computed from the DNA. The sample table records about 210,000 clones. The ten largest clones represent under 1% of the sample.

The V and J segments used are TRBV29-1 and TRBJ2-5; the D gene is unclear. Sequences were obtained from PBMCs. This TCR came from a woman younger than 45 in good health and CMV-seropositive. The DNA sequence is given as TGCAGCGTCCTAACTAAAGAGACCCAGTACTTC. The encoded protein is CSVLTKETQYF.